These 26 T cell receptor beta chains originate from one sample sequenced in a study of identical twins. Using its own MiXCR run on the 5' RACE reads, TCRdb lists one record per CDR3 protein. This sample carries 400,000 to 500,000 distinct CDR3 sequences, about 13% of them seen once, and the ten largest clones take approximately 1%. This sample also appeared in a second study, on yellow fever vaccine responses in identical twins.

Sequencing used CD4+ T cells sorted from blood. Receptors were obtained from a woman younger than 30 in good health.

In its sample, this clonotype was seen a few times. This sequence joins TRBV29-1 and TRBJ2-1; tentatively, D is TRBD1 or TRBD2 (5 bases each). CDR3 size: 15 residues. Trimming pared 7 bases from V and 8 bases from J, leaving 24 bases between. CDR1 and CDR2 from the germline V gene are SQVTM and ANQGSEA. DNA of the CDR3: TGCAGCGCCGATGGGGACCCCGGGCGTGTAGATGAGCAGTTCTTC. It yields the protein CSADGDPGRVDEQFF.

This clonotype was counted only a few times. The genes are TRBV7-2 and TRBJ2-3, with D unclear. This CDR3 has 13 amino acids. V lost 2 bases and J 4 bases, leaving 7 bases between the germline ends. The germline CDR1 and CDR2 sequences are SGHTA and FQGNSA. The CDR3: CASSLPLADTQYF. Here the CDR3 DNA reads TGTGCCAGCAGCTTACCTCTTGCAGATACGCAGTATTTT.

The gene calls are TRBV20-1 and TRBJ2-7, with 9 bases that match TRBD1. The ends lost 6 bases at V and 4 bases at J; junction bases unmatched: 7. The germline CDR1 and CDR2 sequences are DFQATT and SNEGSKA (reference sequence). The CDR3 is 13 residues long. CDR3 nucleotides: TGCAGTGCCCAACAGGGGGCGCTTTACGAGCAGTACTTC. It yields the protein CSAQQGALYEQYF.

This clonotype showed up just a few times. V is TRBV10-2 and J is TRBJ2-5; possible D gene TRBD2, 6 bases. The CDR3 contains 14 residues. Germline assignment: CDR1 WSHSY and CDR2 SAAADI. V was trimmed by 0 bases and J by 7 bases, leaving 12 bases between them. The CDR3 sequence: CASSESGSGATQYF. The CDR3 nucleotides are TGCGCCAGCAGTGAGTCTGGTAGCGGAGCGACCCAGTACTTC.

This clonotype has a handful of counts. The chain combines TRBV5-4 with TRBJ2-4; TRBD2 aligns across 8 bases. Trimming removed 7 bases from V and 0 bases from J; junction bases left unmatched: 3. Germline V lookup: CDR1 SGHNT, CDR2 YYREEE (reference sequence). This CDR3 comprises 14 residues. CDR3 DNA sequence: TGTGCCAGCGGGCTAGCGGGAGCCAAAAACATTCAGTACTTC. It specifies CASGLAGAKNIQYF.

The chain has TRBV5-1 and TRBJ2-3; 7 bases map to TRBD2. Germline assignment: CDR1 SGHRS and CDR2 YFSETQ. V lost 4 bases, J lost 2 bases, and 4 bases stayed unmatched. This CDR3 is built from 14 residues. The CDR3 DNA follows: TGCGCCAGCAGCCAGACTAGCCTCACAGATACGCAGTATTTT. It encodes CASSQTSLTDTQYF. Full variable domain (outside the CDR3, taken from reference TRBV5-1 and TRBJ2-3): KAGVTQTPRYLIKTRGQQVTLSCSPISGHRSVSWYQQTPGQGLQFLFEYFSETQRNKGNFPGRFSGRQFSNSRSEMNVSTLELGDSALYLCASSQTSLTDTQYFGPGTRLTVL.

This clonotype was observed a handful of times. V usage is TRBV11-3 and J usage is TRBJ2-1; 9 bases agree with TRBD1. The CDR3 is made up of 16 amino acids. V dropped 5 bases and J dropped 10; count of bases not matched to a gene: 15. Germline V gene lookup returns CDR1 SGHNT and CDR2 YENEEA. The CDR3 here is CASSPRTGQGSSEQFF. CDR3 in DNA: TGTGCCAGCAGCCCGAGAACGGGACAGGGTTCGAGCGAGCAGTTCTTC.

The CDR3 is CASSERTGGITGELFF. The CDR3 DNA follows: TGTGCCAGCAGTGAAAGGACAGGGGGAATCACCGGGGAGCTGTTTTTT. The rearrangement uses TRBV6-1 and TRBJ2-2; 10 bases are shared with TRBD1. Germline V gene sequence: CDR1 MNHNS, CDR2 SASEGT. This CDR3 comprises 16 residues. The V and J ends lost 2 bases and 4 bases, in that order; junction bases with no gene match: 4.

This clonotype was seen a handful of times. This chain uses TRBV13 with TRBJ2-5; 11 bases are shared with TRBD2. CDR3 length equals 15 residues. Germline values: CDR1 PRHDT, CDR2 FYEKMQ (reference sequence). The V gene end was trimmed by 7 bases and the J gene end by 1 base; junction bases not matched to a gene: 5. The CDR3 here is CASTRLAGSQETQYF. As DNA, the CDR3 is TGTGCCAGCACCCGACTAGCGGGGTCCCAAGAGACCCAGTACTTC.

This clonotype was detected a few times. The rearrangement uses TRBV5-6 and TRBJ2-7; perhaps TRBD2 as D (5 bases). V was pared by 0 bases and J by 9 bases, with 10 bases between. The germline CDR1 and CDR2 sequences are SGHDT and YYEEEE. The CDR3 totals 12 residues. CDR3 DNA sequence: TGTGCCAGCAGCTTGGCGTTGGGAGCGCAGTACTTC. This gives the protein CASSLALGAQYF.

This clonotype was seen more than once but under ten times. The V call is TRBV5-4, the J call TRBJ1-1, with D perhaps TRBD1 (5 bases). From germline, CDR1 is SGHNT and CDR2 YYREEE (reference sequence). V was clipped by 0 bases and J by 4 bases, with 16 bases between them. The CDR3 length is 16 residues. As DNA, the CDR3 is TGTGCCAGCAGCTTGGGACGGACCCGTGGGGGCACTGAAGCTTTCTTT. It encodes CASSLGRTRGGTEAFF.

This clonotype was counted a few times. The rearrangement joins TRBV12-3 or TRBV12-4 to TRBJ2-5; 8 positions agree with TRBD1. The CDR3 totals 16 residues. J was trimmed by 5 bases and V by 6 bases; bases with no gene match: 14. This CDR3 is CASSPPRQGFWETQYF. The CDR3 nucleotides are TGTGCCAGCAGCCCCCCCCGACAGGGGTTTTGGGAGACCCAGTACTTC.

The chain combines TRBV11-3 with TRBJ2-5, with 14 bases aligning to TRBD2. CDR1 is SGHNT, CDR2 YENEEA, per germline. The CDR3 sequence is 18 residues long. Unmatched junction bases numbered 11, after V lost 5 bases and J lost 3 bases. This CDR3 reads CASSPRGLAGAGKETQYF. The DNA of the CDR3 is TGTGCCAGCAGCCCCCGGGGACTAGCGGGAGCGGGTAAAGAGACCCAGTACTTC.

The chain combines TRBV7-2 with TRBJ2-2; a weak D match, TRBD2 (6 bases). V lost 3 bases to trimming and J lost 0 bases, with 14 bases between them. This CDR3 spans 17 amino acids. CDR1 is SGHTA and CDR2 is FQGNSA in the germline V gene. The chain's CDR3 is CASSFASGLSNTGELFF. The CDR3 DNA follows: TGTGCCAGCAGCTTTGCCAGCGGGCTATCGAACACCGGGGAGCTGTTTTTT.

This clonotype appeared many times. The CDR3 DNA sequence: TGCAGCGCCCGGACAGGCAGCAATCAGCCCCAGCATTTT. The encoded protein is CSARTGSNQPQHF. The chain combines TRBV29-1 with TRBJ1-5; 7 bases are shared with TRBD1. CDR1 SQVTM and CDR2 ANQGSEA come from the germline V gene. The trim removed 7 bases at V and 1 base at J, leaving 4 bases unmatched. The CDR3 consists of 13 residues.

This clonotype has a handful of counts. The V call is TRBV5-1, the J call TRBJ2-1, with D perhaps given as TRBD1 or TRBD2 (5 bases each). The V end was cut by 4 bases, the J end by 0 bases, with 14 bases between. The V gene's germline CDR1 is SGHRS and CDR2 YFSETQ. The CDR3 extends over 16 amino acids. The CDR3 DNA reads TGCGCCAGCAGCGATACGGGACGGCCCTCCTACAATGAGCAGTTCTTC. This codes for CASSDTGRPSYNEQFF.

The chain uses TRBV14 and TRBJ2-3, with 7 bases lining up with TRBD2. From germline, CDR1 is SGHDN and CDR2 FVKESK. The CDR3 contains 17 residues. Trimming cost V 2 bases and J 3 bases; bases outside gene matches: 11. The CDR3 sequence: CASSQLGQGGKTDTQYF. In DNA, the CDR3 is TGTGCCAGCAGCCAACTGGGGCAGGGAGGGAAGACAGATACGCAGTATTTT. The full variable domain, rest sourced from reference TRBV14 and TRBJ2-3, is EAGVTQFPSHSVIEKGQTVTLRCDPISGHDNLYWYRRVMGKEIKFLLHFVKESKQDESGMPNNRFLAERTGGTYSTLKVQPAELEDSGVYFCASSQLGQGGKTDTQYFGPGTRLTVL.

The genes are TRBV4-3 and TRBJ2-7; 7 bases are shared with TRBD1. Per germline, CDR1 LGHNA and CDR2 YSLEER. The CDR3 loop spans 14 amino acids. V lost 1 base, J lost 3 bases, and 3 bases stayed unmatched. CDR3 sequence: CASSQGYRGYEQYF. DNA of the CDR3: TGCGCCAGCAGCCAAGGATACAGGGGCTACGAGCAGTACTTC.

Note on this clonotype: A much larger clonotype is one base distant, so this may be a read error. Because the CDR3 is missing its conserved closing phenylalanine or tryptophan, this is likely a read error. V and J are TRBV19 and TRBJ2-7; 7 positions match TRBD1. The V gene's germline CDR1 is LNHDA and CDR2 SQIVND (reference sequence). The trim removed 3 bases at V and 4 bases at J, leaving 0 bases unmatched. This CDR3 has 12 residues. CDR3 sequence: CASSMTGYEQYY. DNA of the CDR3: TGTGCCAGTAGTATGACAGGGTACGAGCAGTACTAC.

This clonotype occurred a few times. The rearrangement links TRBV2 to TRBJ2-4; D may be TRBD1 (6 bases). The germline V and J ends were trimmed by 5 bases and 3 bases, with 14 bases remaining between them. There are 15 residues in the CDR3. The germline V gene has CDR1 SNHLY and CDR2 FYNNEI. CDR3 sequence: CASSTQGMGKNIQYF. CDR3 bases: TGTGCCAGCAGTACACAGGGTATGGGCAAAAACATTCAGTACTTC.

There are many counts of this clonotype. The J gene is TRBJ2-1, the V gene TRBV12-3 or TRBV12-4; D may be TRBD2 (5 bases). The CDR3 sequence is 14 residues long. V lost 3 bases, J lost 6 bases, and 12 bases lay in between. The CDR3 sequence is CASSFLLEANEQFF. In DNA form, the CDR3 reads TGTGCCAGCAGTTTCCTACTAGAAGCCAATGAGCAGTTCTTC.

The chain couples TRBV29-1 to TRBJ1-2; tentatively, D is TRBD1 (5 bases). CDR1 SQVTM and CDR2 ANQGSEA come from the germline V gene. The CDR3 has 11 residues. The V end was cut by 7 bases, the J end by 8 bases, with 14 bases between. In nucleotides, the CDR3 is TGCAGCGCGGAGTGGGGGAGCGGCTACACCTTC. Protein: CSAEWGSGYTF.

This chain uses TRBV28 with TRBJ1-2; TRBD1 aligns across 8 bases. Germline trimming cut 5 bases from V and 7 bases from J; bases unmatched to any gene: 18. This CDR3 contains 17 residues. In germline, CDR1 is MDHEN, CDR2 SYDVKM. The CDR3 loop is CASSTNRQGPTFAGYTF. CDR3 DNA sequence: TGTGCCAGCAGTACCAATAGACAGGGGCCCACTTTTGCTGGCTACACCTTC.

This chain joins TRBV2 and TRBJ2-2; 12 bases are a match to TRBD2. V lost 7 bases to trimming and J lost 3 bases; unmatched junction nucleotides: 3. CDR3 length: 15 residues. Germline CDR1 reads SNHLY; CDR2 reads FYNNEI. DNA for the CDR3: TGTGCCAGCACAGGGACTAGCGGGTACACCGGGGAGCTGTTTTTT. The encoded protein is CASTGTSGYTGELFF.

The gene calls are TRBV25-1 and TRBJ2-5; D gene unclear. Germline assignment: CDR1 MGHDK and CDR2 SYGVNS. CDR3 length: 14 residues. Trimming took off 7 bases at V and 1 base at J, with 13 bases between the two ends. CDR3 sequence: CASNGWAAQETQYF. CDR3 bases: TGTGCCAGCAACGGCTGGGCGGCCCAAGAGACCCAGTACTTC.

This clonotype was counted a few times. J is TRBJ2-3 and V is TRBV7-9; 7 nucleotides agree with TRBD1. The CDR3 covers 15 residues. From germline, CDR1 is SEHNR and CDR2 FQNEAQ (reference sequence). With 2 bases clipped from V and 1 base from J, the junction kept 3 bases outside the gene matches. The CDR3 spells CASSLQGVGTDTQYF. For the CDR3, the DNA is TGTGCCAGCAGCTTACAGGGGGTTGGCACAGATACGCAGTATTTT.